The rows below give T cell receptor beta chains drawn from one sample of a study of response to subunit inactivated influenza vaccine. TCRdb itself ran the RT-PCR reads through MiXCR, one entry per CDR3 protein. The sample lists about 170,000 distinct CDR3 sequences, 9.5% to 15% occurring once. These data also formed part of another study, on T cells expressing NK-cell markers.

Source: CD8+ T cells sorted from PBMCs, taken 11 to 12 days after vaccination. The receptor source for this set is a man in his forties or fifties who received an inactivated influenza vaccine. The CDR3 runs from the conserved cysteine through the conserved F or W. The D gene is left open where the match is weak. The size of a clone is reported for some rows only, either as once, few or many, or as a class for expanded clones.

d_call clone_size j_call v_call cdr3_aa cdr3_nt
. few TRBJ1-1 TRBV4-2 CASSQAVEGETEAFF TGTGCCAGCAGCCAAGCTGTAGAGGGAGAGACTGAAGCTTTCTTT
. few TRBJ1-1 TRBV30 CAWSAWTMAEAFF TGTGCCTGGAGTGCATGGACGATGGCTGAAGCTTTCTTT
TRBD1 few TRBJ2-7 TRBV7-9 CASSLTGVQYEQYF TGTGCCAGCAGCTTGACAGGGGTACAGTACGAGCAGTACTTC
. . TRBJ1-2 TRBV7-8 CASSLAVSPNYGYTF TGTGCCAGCAGCTTAGCCGTAAGCCCAAACTATGGCTACACCTTC
. many TRBJ2-1 TRBV6-2/TRBV6-3 CASSELGYNEQFF TGTGCCAGCAGCGAACTAGGATACAATGAGCAGTTCTTC
. few TRBJ2-7 TRBV9 CASSSGPSVAYEQYF TGTGCCAGCAGCTCCGGGCCCTCGGTGGCCTACGAGCAGTACTTC
. . TRBJ2-1 TRBV9 CASSVGSNEQFF TGTGCCAGCAGCGTAGGCAGCAATGAGCAGTTCTTC
. many TRBJ2-1 TRBV4-3 CASSQDEGSSYNEQFF TGCGCCAGCAGCCAAGATGAGGGAAGCTCCTACAATGAGCAGTTCTTC
TRBD1 . TRBJ2-7 TRBV7-9 CASSLGASGTALAGQYF TGTGCCAGCAGCTTAGGAGCCTCCGGGACAGCTCTAGCCGGGCAGTACTTC
. few TRBJ1-1 TRBV13 CASSEDSYNTEAFF TGTGCCAGCAGCGAAGACAGCTACAACACTGAAGCTTTCTTT
. few TRBJ2-5 TRBV20-1 CSAGSEETQYF TGCAGTGCAGGGAGCGAAGAGACCCAGTACTTC
. few TRBJ1-1 TRBV3-1 CASSQETSNTEAFF TGTGCCAGCAGCCAAGAGACGTCAAACACTGAAGCTTTCTTT
. . TRBJ2-1 TRBV6-2/TRBV6-3 CASSYYRLGRINNEQFF TGTGCCAGCAGTTACTATCGGCTGGGACGTATAAACAATGAGCAGTTCTTC
. . TRBJ2-7 TRBV4-1 CASSQGARPGYEQYF TGCGCCAGCAGCCAAGGAGCCAGACCGGGGTACGAGCAGTACTTC
TRBD1 . TRBJ2-7 TRBV15 CATSRGQGVAYEQYF TGTGCCACCAGCAGAGGACAGGGCGTTGCCTACGAGCAGTACTTC
. . TRBJ2-3 TRBV12-3/TRBV12-4 CASTYRHDTDTQYF TGTGCCAGCACCTACAGACATGACACAGATACGCAGTATTTT
. few TRBJ2-7 TRBV5-6 CASSTPLGWGQYF TGTGCCAGCAGCACACCTCTAGGCTGGGGGCAGTACTTC
TRBD1 . TRBJ1-2 TRBV11-2 CASSLGTGGGPPYGYTF TGTGCCAGCAGCTTAGGAACAGGGGGTGGCCCCCCCTATGGCTACACCTTC
. few TRBJ2-1 TRBV6-5 CASSYSSGTGVYEQFF TGTGCCAGCAGTTACTCCTCAGGGACGGGAGTGTATGAGCAGTTCTTC
. . TRBJ2-3 TRBV5-6 CASSLGSRMTFGTDTQYF TGTGCCAGCAGCTTGGGGAGCCGAATGACTTTTGGCACAGATACGCAGTATTTT
TRBD2 few TRBJ2-5 TRBV29-1 CSVRLAGGPEAQYF TGCAGCGTCAGACTAGCGGGGGGACCCGAGGCCCAGTACTTC
. . TRBJ1-1 TRBV5-5 CASSLGHSNTEAFF TGTGCCAGCAGTCTCGGACATTCAAACACTGAAGCTTTCTTT
. many TRBJ1-1 TRBV12-3/TRBV12-4 CASSQAEKAFF TGTGCCAGCAGCCAAGCGGAGAAAGCTTTCTTT
TRBD1 few TRBJ2-1 TRBV12-3/TRBV12-4 CASSPGTVGENEQFF TGTGCCAGCAGTCCGGGGACAGTCGGGGAGAATGAGCAGTTCTTC
TRBD2 many TRBJ2-7 TRBV25-1 CAAGSGIEQYF TGTGCCGCGGGGAGCGGGATCGAGCAGTACTTC
. few TRBJ2-2 TRBV28 CASSLRLNGELFF TGTGCCAGCAGTTTAAGGTTGAACGGGGAGCTGTTTTTT
TRBD1 few TRBJ2-4 TRBV7-2 CASSFGGQGIQPRYF TGTGCCAGCAGTTTCGGGGGACAGGGAATTCAGCCACGGTACTTC
. many TRBJ2-3 TRBV4-2 CASSQDWGLASTDTQYF TGTGCCAGCAGCCAAGATTGGGGCCTGGCAAGCACAGATACGCAGTATTTT
. . TRBJ2-7 TRBV27 CASSQRGSLEQYF TGTGCCAGCAGTCAAAGGGGCAGTCTCGAGCAGTACTTC
. . TRBJ1-2 TRBV9 CASSADIRGYTF TGTGCCAGCAGCGCGGACATTCGTGGCTACACCTTC
. few TRBJ2-3 TRBV7-9 CASSLEPGLTDTQYF TGTGCCAGCAGCTTAGAACCAGGGTTGACAGATACGCAGTATTTT
. few TRBJ2-1 TRBV5-6 CASNSWAYNEQFF TGTGCCAGCAACAGCTGGGCCTACAATGAGCAGTTCTTC
. many TRBJ2-5 TRBV4-2 CASSQEDTQETQYF TGTGCCAGCAGCCAGGAGGACACGCAGGAGACCCAGTACTTC
. many TRBJ2-7 TRBV9 CASSSGYEQYF TGTGCCAGCAGCTCGGGATACGAGCAGTACTTC
. many TRBJ2-1 TRBV4-1 CASSQVEHPPYNEQFF TGCGCCAGCAGCCAAGTGGAGCACCCTCCCTACAATGAGCAGTTCTTC
TRBD1 . TRBJ2-5 TRBV15 CATSPAQRDRGIETQYF TGTGCCACCAGCCCCGCTCAACGGGACAGGGGGATTGAGACCCAGTACTTC
. few TRBJ2-1 TRBV5-4 CASSPRFLGELFF TGTGCCAGCAGCCCCCGTTTTCTCGGGGAGTTGTTCTTC
TRBD1 . TRBJ1-2 TRBV3-1 CASRGQGTNYGYTF TGTGCCAGCAGGGGACAGGGGACGAACTATGGCTACACCTTC
TRBD1 . TRBJ2-1 TRBV10-3 CAISVTGGSYNEQFF TGTGCCATCAGTGTGACAGGGGGCTCCTACAATGAGCAGTTCTTC
. few TRBJ1-6 TRBV4-3 CASSQDLLTYNSPLHF TGCGCCAGCAGCCAAGATCTTCTAACCTATAATTCACCCCTCCACTTT
TRBD2 . TRBJ2-3 TRBV20-1 CSATPTSEYTDTQYF TGCAGTGCTACACCGACTAGCGAATACACAGATACGCAGTATTTT
. . TRBJ1-1 TRBV4-1 CASSQEQMNTEAFF TGCGCCAGCAGCCAAGAACAGATGAACACTGAAGCTTTCTTT
. few TRBJ1-5 TRBV7-6 CASSLAGGRASNQPQHF TGTGCCAGCAGCTTAGCGGGGGGCAGGGCTAGCAATCAGCCCCAGCATTTT
TRBD1 . TRBJ2-7 TRBV18 CASSPGQVGLEQYF TGTGCCAGCTCACCAGGACAGGTGGGGCTTGAGCAGTACTTC